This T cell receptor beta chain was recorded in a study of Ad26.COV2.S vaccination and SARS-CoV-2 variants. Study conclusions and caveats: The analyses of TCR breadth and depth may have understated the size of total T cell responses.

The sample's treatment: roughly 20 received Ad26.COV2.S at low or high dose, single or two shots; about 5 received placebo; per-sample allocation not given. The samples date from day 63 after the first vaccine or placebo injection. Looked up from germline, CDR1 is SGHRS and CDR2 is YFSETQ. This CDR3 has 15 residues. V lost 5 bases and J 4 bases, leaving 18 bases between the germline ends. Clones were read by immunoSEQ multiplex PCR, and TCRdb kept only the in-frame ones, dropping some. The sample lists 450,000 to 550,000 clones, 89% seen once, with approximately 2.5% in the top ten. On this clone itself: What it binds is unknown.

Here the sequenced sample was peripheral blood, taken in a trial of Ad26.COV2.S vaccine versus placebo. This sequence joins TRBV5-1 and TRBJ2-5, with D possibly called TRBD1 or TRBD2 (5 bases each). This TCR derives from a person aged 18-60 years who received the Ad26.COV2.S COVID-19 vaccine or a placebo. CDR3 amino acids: CASSSAGTPRETQYF. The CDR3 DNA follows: TGCGCCAGCAGTTCTGCCGGGACCCCCCGAGAGACCCAGTACTTC.